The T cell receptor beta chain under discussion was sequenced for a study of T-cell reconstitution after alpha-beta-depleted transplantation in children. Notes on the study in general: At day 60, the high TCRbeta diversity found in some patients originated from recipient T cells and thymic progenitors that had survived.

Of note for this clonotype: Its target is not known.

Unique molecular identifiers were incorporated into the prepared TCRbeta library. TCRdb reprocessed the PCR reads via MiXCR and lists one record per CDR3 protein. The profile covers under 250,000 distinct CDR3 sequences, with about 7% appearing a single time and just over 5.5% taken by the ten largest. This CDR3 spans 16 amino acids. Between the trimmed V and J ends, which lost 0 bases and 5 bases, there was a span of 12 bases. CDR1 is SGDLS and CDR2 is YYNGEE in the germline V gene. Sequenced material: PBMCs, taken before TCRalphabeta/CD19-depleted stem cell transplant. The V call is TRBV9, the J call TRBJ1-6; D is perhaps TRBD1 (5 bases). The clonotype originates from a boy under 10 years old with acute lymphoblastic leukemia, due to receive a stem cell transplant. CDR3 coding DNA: TGTGCCAGCAGCGTAGATGGGGCAGGGAATAATTCACCCCTCCACTTT. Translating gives CASSVDGAGNNSPLHF.